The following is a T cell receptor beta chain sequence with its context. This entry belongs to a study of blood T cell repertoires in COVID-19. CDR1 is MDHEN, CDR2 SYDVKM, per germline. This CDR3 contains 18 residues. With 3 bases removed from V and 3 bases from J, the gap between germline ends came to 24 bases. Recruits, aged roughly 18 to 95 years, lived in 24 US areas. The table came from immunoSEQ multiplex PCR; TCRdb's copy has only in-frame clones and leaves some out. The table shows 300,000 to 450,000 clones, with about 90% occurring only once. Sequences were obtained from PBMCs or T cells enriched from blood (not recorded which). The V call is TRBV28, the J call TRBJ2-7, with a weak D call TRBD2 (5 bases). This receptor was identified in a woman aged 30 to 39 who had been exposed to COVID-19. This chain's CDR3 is CASSFALAVASNRYEQYF. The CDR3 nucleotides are TGTGCCAGCAGTTTTGCCCTTGCTGTGGCTAGCAACCGCTACGAGCAGTACTTC.